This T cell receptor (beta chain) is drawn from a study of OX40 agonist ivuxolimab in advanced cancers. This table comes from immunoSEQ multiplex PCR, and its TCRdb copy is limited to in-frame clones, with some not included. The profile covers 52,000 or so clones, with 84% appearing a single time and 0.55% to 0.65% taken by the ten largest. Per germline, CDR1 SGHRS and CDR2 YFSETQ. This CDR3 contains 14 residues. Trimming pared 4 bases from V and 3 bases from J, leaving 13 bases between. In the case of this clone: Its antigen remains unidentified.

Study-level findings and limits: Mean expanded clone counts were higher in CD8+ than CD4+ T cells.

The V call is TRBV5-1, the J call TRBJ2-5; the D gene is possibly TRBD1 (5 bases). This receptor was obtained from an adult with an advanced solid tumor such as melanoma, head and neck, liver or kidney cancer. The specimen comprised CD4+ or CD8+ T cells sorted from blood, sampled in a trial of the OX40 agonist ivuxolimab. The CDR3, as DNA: TGCGCCAGCAGCACTCAGGACACAGAAGAGACCCAGTACTTC. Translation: CASSTQDTEETQYF.